The rows below give T cell receptor beta chains drawn from one sample of a study of identifying expanded T cells in peripheral blood. Measured with immunoSEQ multiplex PCR; TCRdb has only the in-frame clones, and not every one. The sample has more than 80,000 clones, around 89% seen once; the top ten hold 4% to 4.5%. The sample consisted of blood. Source of these receptors: a person aged 18 to 75 in good health. Each CDR3 is given with its conserved first and last residue. The order of the fields is J gene, clone size, CDR3 length, D gene, V gene, CDR3 protein, CDR3 DNA. D genes are given only for firm matches. Clone size, where shown, is once, few, many, or a class for clones that have expanded.

J: TRBJ2-1; size: once; length: 15; D: -; V: TRBV7-3; CDR3: CASSLGLSVINEQFF; DNA: TGTGCCAGCAGCTTAGGATTGAGCGTGATCAATGAGCAGTTCTTC
J: TRBJ2-1; size: -; length: 16; D: TRBD2; V: TRBV28; CDR3: CASSLGELAGFNEQFF; DNA: TGTGCCAGCAGTTTGGGAGAACTAGCGGGTTTCAATGAGCAGTTCTTC
J: TRBJ1-5; size: -; length: 13; D: -; V: TRBV18; CDR3: CASSPPGSQPQHF; DNA: TGTGCCAGCTCACCACCAGGATCTCAGCCCCAGCATTTT
J: TRBJ2-2; size: -; length: 15; D: -; V: TRBV25-1; CDR3: CASSDPRELTGELFF; DNA: TGTGCCAGCAGTGACCCTAGAGAGCTCACCGGGGAGCTGTTTTTT
J: TRBJ2-7; size: -; length: 15; D: -; V: TRBV5-1; CDR3: CASSLGLMGVYEQYF; DNA: TGCGCCAGCAGCTTGGGCCTGATGGGGGTCTACGAGCAGTACTTC
J: TRBJ1-2; size: -; length: 13; D: TRBD1; V: TRBV19; CDR3: CASRDEGARGYTF; DNA: TGTGCCAGTAGGGATGAGGGGGCGCGCGGCTACACCTTC
J: TRBJ1-4; size: -; length: 15; D: TRBD1; V: TRBV5-6; CDR3: CASSISRDRDEKLFF; DNA: TGTGCCAGCAGCATATCCCGGGACAGGGATGAAAAACTGTTTTTT
J: TRBJ2-2; size: -; length: 19; D: TRBD2; V: TRBV10-2; CDR3: CASSLPGLAGGANTGELFF; DNA: TGCGCCAGCAGTTTACCGGGACTAGCGGGAGGCGCGAACACCGGGGAGCTGTTTTTT
J: TRBJ2-3; size: once; length: 19; D: TRBD2; V: TRBV5-1; CDR3: CASSSGLAGGSMYTDTQYF; DNA: TGCGCCAGCAGCTCGGGACTAGCGGGGGGATCAATGTACACAGATACGCAGTATTTT
J: TRBJ2-1; size: -; length: 17; D: TRBD2; V: TRBV7-6; CDR3: CASSFRLAGGGYNEQFF; DNA: TGTGCCAGCAGCTTTAGACTAGCGGGAGGGGGCTACAATGAGCAGTTCTTC
J: TRBJ2-1; size: -; length: 16; D: -; V: TRBV4-1; CDR3: CASSQIRRTGYNEQFF; DNA: TGCGCCAGCAGCCAGATCCGGCGTACAGGCTACAATGAGCAGTTCTTC
J: TRBJ2-1; size: -; length: 16; D: -; V: TRBV5-1; CDR3: CASSLISSSSYNEQFF; DNA: TGCGCCAGCAGCTTAATCAGCTCGAGCTCCTACAATGAGCAGTTCTTC
J: TRBJ2-1; size: -; length: 14; D: -; V: TRBV4-1; CDR3: CASSLRHRVNEQFF; DNA: TGCGCCAGCAGCCTGCGACACAGGGTTAATGAGCAGTTCTTC
J: TRBJ1-1; size: -; length: 14; D: -; V: TRBV6-5; CDR3: CASSYTGTNTEAFF; DNA: TGTGCCAGCAGTTATACAGGGACGAACACTGAAGCTTTCTTT
J: TRBJ2-5; size: -; length: 16; D: TRBD1; V: TRBV5-8; CDR3: CASSAGAAGGQETQYF; DNA: TGTGCCAGCAGCGCTGGCGCGGCAGGGGGCCAAGAGACCCAGTACTTC
J: TRBJ1-2; size: few; length: 13; D: -; V: TRBV7-9; CDR3: CASSVTGNYGYTF; DNA: TGTGCCAGCAGCGTCACGGGGAACTATGGCTACACCTTC
J: TRBJ2-3; size: -; length: 15; D: TRBD2; V: TRBV13; CDR3: CASSPGLAATDTQYF; DNA: TGTGCCAGCAGCCCCGGACTAGCGGCGACAGATACGCAGTATTTT
J: TRBJ1-1; size: -; length: 16; D: TRBD1; V: TRBV9; CDR3: CASSVPTGTVNTEAFF; DNA: TGTGCCAGCAGCGTCCCCACCGGGACAGTGAACACTGAAGCTTTCTTT
J: TRBJ1-5; size: -; length: 13; D: -; V: TRBV6-6; CDR3: CASSNRDNQPQHF; DNA: TGTGCCAGCAGTAACAGGGACAATCAGCCCCAGCATTTT
J: TRBJ2-7; size: -; length: 13; D: -; V: TRBV6-5; CDR3: CASSYGGMDEQYF; DNA: TGTGCCAGCAGTTACGGGGGTATGGACGAGCAGTACTTC
J: TRBJ1-2; size: -; length: 14; D: -; V: TRBV2; CDR3: CASTGETGVRGYTF; DNA: TGTGCCAGCACAGGCGAGACAGGAGTGCGCGGCTACACCTTC
J: TRBJ2-5; size: -; length: 16; D: -; V: TRBV11-1; CDR3: CASSLAVSGFQETQYF; DNA: TGTGCCAGCAGCTTAGCAGTATCGGGGTTCCAAGAGACCCAGTACTTC
J: TRBJ2-3; size: -; length: 13; D: -; V: TRBV7-3; CDR3: CASSSPPGITQYF; DNA: TGTGCCAGCAGCTCCCCGCCGGGAATTACGCAGTATTTT
J: TRBJ2-2; size: -; length: 15; D: -; V: TRBV4-1; CDR3: CASSQEEGQSGELFF; DNA: TGTGCCAGCAGCCAAGAGGAGGGCCAGAGCGGGGAGCTGTTTTTT
J: TRBJ2-2; size: -; length: 17; D: TRBD1; V: TRBV7-2; CDR3: CASSLAGQAANTGELFF; DNA: TGTGCCAGCAGCTTAGCCGGACAGGCCGCGAACACCGGGGAGCTGTTTTTT
J: TRBJ2-2; size: -; length: 13; D: -; V: TRBV7-9; CDR3: CASSYDQTGELFF; DNA: TGTGCCAGCAGCTACGACCAAACCGGGGAGCTGTTTTTT
J: TRBJ2-5; size: -; length: 15; D: -; V: TRBV4-1; CDR3: CASSQVGRKSETQYF; DNA: TGCGCCAGCAGCCAAGTCGGGCGGAAATCAGAGACCCAGTACTTC
J: TRBJ2-1; size: -; length: 17; D: TRBD2; V: TRBV29-1; CDR3: CSGRGGWRGVSYNEQFF; DNA: TGCAGCGGGAGGGGAGGGTGGCGGGGGGTCTCCTACAATGAGCAGTTCTTC
J: TRBJ2-2; size: once; length: 15; D: TRBD2; V: TRBV5-1; CDR3: CASSLGTSGTGELFF; DNA: TGCGCCAGCAGCTTGGGTACTAGCGGCACCGGGGAGCTGTTTTTT
J: TRBJ1-3; size: once; length: 14; D: -; V: TRBV4-3; CDR3: CASSPTGSGNTIYF; DNA: TGCGCCAGCAGCCCTACAGGGTCTGGAAACACCATATATTTT
J: TRBJ2-1; size: -; length: 13; D: -; V: TRBV14; CDR3: CASSPAGHNEQFF; DNA: TGTGCCAGCAGCCCCGCTGGCCACAATGAGCAGTTCTTC
J: TRBJ1-5; size: -; length: 16; D: -; V: TRBV2; CDR3: CASSEGAGRVDQPQHF; DNA: TGTGCCAGCAGTGAAGGGGCAGGGAGGGTCGATCAGCCCCAGCATTTT
J: TRBJ2-5; size: -; length: 18; D: TRBD2; V: TRBV7-3; CDR3: CASSLSRLAGGGQETQYF; DNA: TGTGCCAGCAGCTTATCCAGACTAGCGGGAGGAGGGCAAGAGACCCAGTACTTC